The entry below gives a single T cell receptor beta chain sequence along with its context. Which antigen it targets is not known. Base qualities are missing; no much larger clone stands one base away. CDR1 is given as SGHDN and CDR2 as FVKESK, both from the germline V gene. The CDR3 starts with the cysteine, ends with the phenylalanine, and has 15 residues. The read is trimmed to its CDR3 DNA, 45 bases read in frame from base 1. Between the V and J ends, shortened by 4 bases and 0 bases respectively, the junction contains 10 bases. Genomic DNA was isolated from the sorted cells so that the TCRbeta CDR3 region could be sequenced. The immunoSEQ Assay was used to sequence the TCRbeta CDR3 regions. What TCRdb holds here is the immuneACCESS table cut down to in-frame rearrangements. Part of the clones is not present; checked against another copy, under half of the missing clones reflect an unresolved V gene, and the others are unexplained. In this sample the table shows tens of thousands of clones, 75% to 90% of which occur a single time. Clones ranked in the top ten supply 15% of the sample.

This entry is derived from a study of OX40 agonist ivuxolimab in advanced cancers. As for the study more broadly: Ivuxolimab was an agonistic, fully human IgG2 monoclonal antibody directed against OX40 (CD134), a costimulatory receptor. Patients were allowed to have had prior anti-PD-1, anti-PD-L1 or anti-CTLA-4 therapy, and around 41% of the dose-escalation patients had previously received checkpoint inhibitors. Three dose-escalation patients achieved partial responses, one with hepatocellular carcinoma and two with cutaneous melanoma. Peripheral TCRbeta sequencing aimed to test whether ivuxolimab altered TCR sequence diversity and caused clonal T-cell expansion. A male proportion of 70% to 90% and a mean age of 60 years, ranging from roughly 23 to 90, were recorded for the dose-escalation cohort. Of the approximately 53 patients in dose escalation, about 20 had hepatocellular carcinoma, about 15 had melanoma, 9 had renal cell carcinoma and 9 had head and neck cancer. Intravenous ivuxolimab was administered to patients every 2 weeks at six dose levels: 0.01, 0.1, 0.3, 1.5, 3 and 10 mg/kg. The paper describes the monotherapy dose-escalation part (N = 52 patients) of the phase I trial of ivuxolimab. The study at large found these results: After ivuxolimab, CD8+ T cells had more expanded clones than CD4+ T cells on average. Which antigens the clonally expanded peripheral T cells were specific for was not determined. Partial responders in the 0.1-3.0 mg/kg groups had among the lowest normalized peripheral clonal expansion, especially among CD8+ T cells. At doses from 0.1 to 3.0 mg/kg, clonal expansion was seen in both CD4+ and CD8+ blood T cells between baseline and week 6. Low levels of normalized T-cell clonal expansion were also seen in some patients who did not respond.

The trial excluded patients who had a history of autoimmune disease or who were on systemic immunosuppression. Peripheral blood for TCR sequencing was collected from all dose cohorts at baseline, on cycle 4 day 1, and on cycle 7 day 1. The samples were taken from a phase I, first-in-human, multicenter, open-label dose-escalation trial of ivuxolimab. The trial enrolled adults with locally advanced or metastatic head and neck squamous cell, hepatocellular, melanoma or renal cell carcinoma. CD4+ and CD8+ T cells were sorted separately from peripheral blood before TCR sequencing. The specimen comprised CD4+ or CD8+ T cells sorted from blood, sampled in a trial of the OX40 agonist ivuxolimab. The V and J segments used are TRBV14 and TRBJ2-1; the D gene is possibly TRBD1, with 5 bases matching. This receptor was identified in an adult with an advanced solid tumor such as melanoma, head and neck, liver or kidney cancer. The CDR3 reads CASSPYRSSYNEQFF. The nucleotides read TGTGCCAGCAGCCCTTACAGGAGCTCCTACAATGAGCAGTTCTTC.